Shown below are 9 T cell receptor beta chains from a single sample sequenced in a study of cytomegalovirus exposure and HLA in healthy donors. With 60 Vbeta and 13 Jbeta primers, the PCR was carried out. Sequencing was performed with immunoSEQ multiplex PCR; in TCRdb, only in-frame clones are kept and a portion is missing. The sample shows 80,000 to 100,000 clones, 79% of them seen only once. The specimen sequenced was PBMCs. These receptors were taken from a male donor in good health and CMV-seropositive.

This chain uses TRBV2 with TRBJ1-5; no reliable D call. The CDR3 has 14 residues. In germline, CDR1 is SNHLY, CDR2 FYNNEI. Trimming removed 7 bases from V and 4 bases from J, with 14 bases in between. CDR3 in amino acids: CASNLDGLNQPQHF. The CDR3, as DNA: TGTGCCAGCAATCTAGACGGCCTGAATCAGCCCCAGCATTTT.

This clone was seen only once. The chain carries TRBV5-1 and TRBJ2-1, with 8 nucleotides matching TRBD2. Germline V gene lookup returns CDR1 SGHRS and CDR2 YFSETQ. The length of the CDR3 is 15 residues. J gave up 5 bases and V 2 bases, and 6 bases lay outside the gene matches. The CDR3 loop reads CASSLGTSGNNEQFF. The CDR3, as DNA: TGCGCCAGCAGCTTAGGGACTAGTGGAAACAATGAGCAGTTCTTC.

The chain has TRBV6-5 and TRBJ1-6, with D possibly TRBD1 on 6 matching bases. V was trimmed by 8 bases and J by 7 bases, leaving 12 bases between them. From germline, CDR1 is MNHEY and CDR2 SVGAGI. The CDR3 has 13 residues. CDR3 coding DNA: TGTGCCAGCGGGGGCGTGGGGAATTCACCCCTCCACTTT. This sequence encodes CASGGVGNSPLHF.

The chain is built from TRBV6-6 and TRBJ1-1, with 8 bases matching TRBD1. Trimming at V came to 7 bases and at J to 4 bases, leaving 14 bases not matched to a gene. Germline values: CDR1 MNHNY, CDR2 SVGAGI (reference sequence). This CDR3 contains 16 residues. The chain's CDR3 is CASTGQGGFGATEAFF. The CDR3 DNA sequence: TGTGCCAGCACTGGACAGGGAGGGTTTGGAGCCACTGAAGCTTTCTTT.

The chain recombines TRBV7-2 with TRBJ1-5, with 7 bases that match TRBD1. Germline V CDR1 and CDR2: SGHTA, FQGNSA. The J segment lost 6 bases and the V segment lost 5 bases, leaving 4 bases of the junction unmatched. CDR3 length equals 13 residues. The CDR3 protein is CASSNDRAQPQHF. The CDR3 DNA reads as TGTGCCAGCAGCAACGACAGGGCTCAGCCCCAGCATTTT.

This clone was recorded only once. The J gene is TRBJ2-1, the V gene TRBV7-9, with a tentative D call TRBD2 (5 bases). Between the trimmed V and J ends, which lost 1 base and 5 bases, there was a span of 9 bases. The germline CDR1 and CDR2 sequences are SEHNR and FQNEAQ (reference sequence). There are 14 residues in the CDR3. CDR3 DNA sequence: TGTGCCAGCAGCTTAGTCGACTATAACAATGAGCAGTTCTTC. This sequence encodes CASSLVDYNNEQFF.

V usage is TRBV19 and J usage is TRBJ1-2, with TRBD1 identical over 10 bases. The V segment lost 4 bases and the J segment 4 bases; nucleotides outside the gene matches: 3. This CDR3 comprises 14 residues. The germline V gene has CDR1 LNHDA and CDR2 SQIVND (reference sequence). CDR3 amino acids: CASSRDRGSYGYTF. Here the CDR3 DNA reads TGTGCCAGTAGTAGGGACAGGGGAAGCTATGGCTACACCTTC.

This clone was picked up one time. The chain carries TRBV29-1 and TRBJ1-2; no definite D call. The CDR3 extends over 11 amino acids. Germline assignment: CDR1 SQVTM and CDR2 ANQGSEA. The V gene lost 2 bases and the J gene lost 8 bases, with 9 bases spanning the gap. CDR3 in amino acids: CSVELTVGYTF. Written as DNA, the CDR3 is TGCAGCGTTGAACTGACTGTGGGCTACACCTTC.

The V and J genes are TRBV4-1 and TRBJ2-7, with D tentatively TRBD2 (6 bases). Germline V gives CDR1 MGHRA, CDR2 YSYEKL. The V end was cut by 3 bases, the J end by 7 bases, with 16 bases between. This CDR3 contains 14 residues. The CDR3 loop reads CASSHSGPEGEQYF. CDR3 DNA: TGCGCCAGCAGCCACTCGGGACCGGAGGGAGAGCAGTACTTC.